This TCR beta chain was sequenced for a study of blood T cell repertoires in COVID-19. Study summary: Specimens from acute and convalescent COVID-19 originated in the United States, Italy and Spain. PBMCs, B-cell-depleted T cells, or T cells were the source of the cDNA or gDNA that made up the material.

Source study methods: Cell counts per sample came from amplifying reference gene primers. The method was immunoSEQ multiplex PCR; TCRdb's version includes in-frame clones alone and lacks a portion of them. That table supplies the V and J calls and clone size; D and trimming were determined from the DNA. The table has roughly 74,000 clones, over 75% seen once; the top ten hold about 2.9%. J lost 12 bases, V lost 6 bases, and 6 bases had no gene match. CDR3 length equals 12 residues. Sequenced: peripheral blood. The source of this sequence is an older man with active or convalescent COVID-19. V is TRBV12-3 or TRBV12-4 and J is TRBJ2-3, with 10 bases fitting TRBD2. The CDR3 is CASSNSGGPQYF. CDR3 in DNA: TGTGCCAGCAGCAATAGCGGGGGGCCCCAGTATTTT.